One and the same sample provided the 3 T cell receptor beta chains below, sequenced in a study of blood T cell repertoires in COVID-19. Measured with immunoSEQ multiplex PCR; TCRdb has only the in-frame clones, and not every one. The sample consists of just over 300,000 clones, about 88% of them appearing once. The specimen sequenced was PBMCs or T cells enriched from blood (not recorded which). The source is a woman in her forties who had recovered from COVID-19.

V and J are TRBV5-1 and TRBJ1-1; D possibly corresponds to TRBD1 (5 bases). Trimming removed 4 bases at V and 4 bases at J, with 23 bases between. CDR1 is SGHRS, CDR2 YFSETQ, per germline. This CDR3 contains 17 residues. The CDR3: CASSRAGRGSGGTEAFF. Here the CDR3 DNA reads TGCGCCAGCAGCCGGGCTGGGAGGGGCTCAGGAGGCACTGAAGCTTTCTTT.

The chain recombines TRBV30 with TRBJ1-2; D gene ambiguous. The CDR3 totals 12 residues. Trimming pared 0 bases from V and 2 bases from J, leaving 4 bases between. The germline gives CDR1 GTSNPN, CDR2 SVGIG (reference sequence). CDR3 nucleotide sequence: TGTGCCTGGAGTGTACACAACTATGGCTACACCTTC. Amino acids: CAWSVHNYGYTF.

With regard to this clone: One end of the junction varies from germline; a read error may be responsible. The chain is built from TRBV7-7 and TRBJ2-2; 7 bases are a match to TRBD1. Germline V gene data show CDR1 as SSHAT and CDR2 as FNYEAQ (reference sequence). The CDR3 loop spans 16 amino acids. CDR3 sequence: CASSRARDRNTGELFF. The CDR3 DNA reads as TGTGCTAGCAGCCGGGCCCGGGACAGGAACACCGGGGAGCTGTTTTTT.